Included here is one T cell receptor (beta chain) sequence, with context. Its target is not known. The PCR was carried out with 60 Vbeta primers and 13 Jbeta primers. The data were produced by immunoSEQ multiplex PCR, yet TCRdb's version contains in-frame clones alone and is incomplete. The sample contains 150,000 to 200,000 clones, approximately 81% of which appear only once. This sample was taken from a study of cytomegalovirus exposure and HLA in healthy donors. CDR3 length: 16 residues. The germline V and J ends were trimmed by 5 bases and 0 bases, with 11 bases remaining between them. CDR1 and CDR2 (germline): SGHTA, FQGNSA. Overall study results and limits: A classifier reportedly called cytomegalovirus status with high sensitivity and specificity. Several of the most significant clusters appeared linked to common viral pathogens, based on a later analysis.

Sequencing input: PBMCs. The receptor's source is a boy younger than 18 in good health and CMV-seronegative. This rearrangement joins TRBV7-2 to TRBJ1-6; perhaps TRBD1 as D (6 bases). The CDR3 DNA follows: TGTGCCAGCAGCCCCAGGGGAAGCTCCTATAATTCACCCCTCCACTTT. Translation gives CASSPRGSSYNSPLHF.